A selection of T cell receptor beta chains follows, all from one sample in a study of T cell responses to AZD1222 COVID-19 vaccine. The assay was immunoSEQ multiplex PCR, and TCRdb's table has in-frame clones only and misses some. The table includes more than 90,000 clones, approximately 90% detected once. The sequencing here drew on peripheral blood, taken 28 days after the second AZD1222 dose. The receptors derive from an adult who received the AZD1222 COVID-19 vaccine. Both conserved end residues are part of each CDR3. Fields, in order: clone size, J gene, V gene, D gene, CDR3 protein, CDR3 DNA. The D gene is left open where the match is weak. A clone size is listed for some rows: how often the clone was seen (once, few, many), or a class if it is expanded.

NA TRBJ1-4 TRBV7-2 TRBD1 CASSLAVRTGGNEKLFF TGTGCCAGCAGCTTAGCTGTTAGGACAGGGGGTAATGAAAAACTGTTTTTT
NA TRBJ1-5 TRBV6-5 NA CASRESKDQPQHF TGTGCCAGCAGAGAGAGTAAGGATCAGCCCCAGCATTTT
NA TRBJ1-1 TRBV6-5 NA CASRDDREGNTEAFF TGTGCCAGCAGAGACGACCGGGAGGGAAACACTGAAGCTTTCTTT
NA TRBJ1-2 TRBV13 TRBD1 CASSSGTGAFYGYTF TGTGCCAGCAGCTCCGGGACAGGAGCCTTCTATGGCTACACCTTC
NA TRBJ1-2 TRBV5-1 NA CASSLGTRPYTF TGCGCCAGCAGCTTAGGGACCCGTCCTTACACCTTC
NA TRBJ1-1 TRBV12-3/TRBV12-4 NA CASSLKGGTEAFF TGTGCCAGCAGTTTAAAAGGCGGCACTGAAGCTTTCTTT
NA TRBJ1-5 TRBV6-5 NA CASSYVQTGNQPQHF TGTGCCAGCAGTTACGTCCAGACTGGCAATCAGCCCCAGCATTTT
NA TRBJ2-2 TRBV28 NA CASSREVIVVGGELFF TGTGCCAGCAGCCGGGAAGTGATAGTTGTAGGAGGGGAGCTGTTTTTT
NA TRBJ2-2 TRBV7-6 TRBD2 CASSFGGVDSGELFF TGTGCCAGCAGCTTCGGGGGGGTTGACTCCGGGGAGCTGTTTTTT
once TRBJ1-5 TRBV7-2 NA CASRDNNQPQHF TGTGCCTCCAGGGACAACAATCAGCCCCAGCATTTT
NA TRBJ2-7 TRBV6-5 NA CASSYSRDYEQYF TGTGCCAGCAGTTACTCCAGGGACTACGAGCAGTACTTC
NA TRBJ1-5 TRBV7-2 NA CASSLAGAGSQPQHF TGTGCCAGCAGCTTAGCAGGGGCGGGAAGTCAGCCCCAGCATTTT
NA TRBJ1-2 TRBV28 NA CASSLRGYGYTF TGTGCCAGCAGTTTAAGGGGATACGGCTACACCTTC
NA TRBJ2-1 TRBV10-3 NA CASKQRDEQFF TGTGCCAGCAAGCAACGCGATGAGCAGTTCTTC
NA TRBJ2-7 TRBV4-3 NA CASSQSRDTYSYEQYF TGCGCCAGCAGCCAATCCCGGGACACCTACTCCTACGAGCAGTACTTC
NA TRBJ1-2 TRBV27 NA CASSPSLLGYGYTF TGTGCCAGCAGCCCATCACTTCTAGGCTATGGCTACACCTTC
NA TRBJ1-1 TRBV11-3 NA CASSPRQRNTEAFF TGTGCCAGCAGCCCCCGACAGAGAAACACTGAAGCTTTCTTT
NA TRBJ1-3 TRBV7-2 NA CASSLRLDTIYF TGTGCCAGCAGCTTACGGCTGGACACCATATATTTT